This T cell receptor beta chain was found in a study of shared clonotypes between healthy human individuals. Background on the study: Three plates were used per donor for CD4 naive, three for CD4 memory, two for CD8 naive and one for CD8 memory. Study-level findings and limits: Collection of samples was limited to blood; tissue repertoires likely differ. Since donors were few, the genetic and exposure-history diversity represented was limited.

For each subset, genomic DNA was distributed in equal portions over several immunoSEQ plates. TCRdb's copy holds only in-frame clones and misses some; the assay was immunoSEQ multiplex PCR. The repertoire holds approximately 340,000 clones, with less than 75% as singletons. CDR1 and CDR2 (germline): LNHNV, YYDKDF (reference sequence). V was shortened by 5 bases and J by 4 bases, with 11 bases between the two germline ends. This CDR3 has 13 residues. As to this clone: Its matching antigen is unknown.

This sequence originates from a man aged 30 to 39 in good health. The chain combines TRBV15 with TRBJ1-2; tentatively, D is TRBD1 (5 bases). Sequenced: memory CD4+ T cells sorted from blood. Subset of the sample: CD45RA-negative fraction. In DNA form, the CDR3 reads TGTGCCACCAGCGAAGGGACGGGCTATGGCTACACCTTC. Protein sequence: CATSEGTGYGYTF.